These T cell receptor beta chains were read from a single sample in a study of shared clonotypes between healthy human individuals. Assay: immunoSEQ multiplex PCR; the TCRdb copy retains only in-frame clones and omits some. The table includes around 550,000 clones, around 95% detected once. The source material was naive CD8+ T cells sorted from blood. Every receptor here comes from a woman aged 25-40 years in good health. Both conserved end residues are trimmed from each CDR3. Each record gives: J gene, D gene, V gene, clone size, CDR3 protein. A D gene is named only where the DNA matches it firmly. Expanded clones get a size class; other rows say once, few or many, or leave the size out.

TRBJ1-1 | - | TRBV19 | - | ASSIPGTEAF
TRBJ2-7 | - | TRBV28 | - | ASSGSGEATYEQY
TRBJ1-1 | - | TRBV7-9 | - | ASSLSLGPEAF
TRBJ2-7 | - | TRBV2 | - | ASSEPLTGYYEQY
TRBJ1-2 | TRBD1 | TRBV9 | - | ASSVAQGKTDYGYT
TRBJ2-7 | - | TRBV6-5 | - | ASSYSPGGSYEQY
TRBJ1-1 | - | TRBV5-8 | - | ASSWTGINTEAF
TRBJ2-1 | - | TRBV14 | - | ASSHWGNEQF
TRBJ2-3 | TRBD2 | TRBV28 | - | ASSSTIPRREGTDTQY
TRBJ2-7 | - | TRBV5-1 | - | ASSLGRGQFSYEQY
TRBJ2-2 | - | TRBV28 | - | ASSLLGEKAGELF
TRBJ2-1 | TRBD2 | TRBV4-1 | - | ASSQAGASGSNEQF
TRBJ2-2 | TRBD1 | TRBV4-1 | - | ASSPTDRPGSGELF
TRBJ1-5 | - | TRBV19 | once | ASSGGPYSNQPQH
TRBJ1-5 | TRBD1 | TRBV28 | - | ASSYQQGHQPQH
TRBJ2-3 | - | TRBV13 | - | ASSLGLGLDTQY
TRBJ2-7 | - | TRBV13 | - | ASSLMGQKLYEQY
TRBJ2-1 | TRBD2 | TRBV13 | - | ASSLAGGDGEQF
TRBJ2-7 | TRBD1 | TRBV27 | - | ASMLLRQGDYEQY
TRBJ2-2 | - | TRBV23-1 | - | ASSQGTGMQREPPGELF
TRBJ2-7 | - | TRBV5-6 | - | ASSDNYEQY
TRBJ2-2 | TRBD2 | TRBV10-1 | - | ASSRAGGWTGELF
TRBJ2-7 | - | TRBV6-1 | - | ASRGDYYEQY
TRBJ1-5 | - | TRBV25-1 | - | ASSRTGFSNQPQH
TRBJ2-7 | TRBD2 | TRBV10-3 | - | AIMGLAGTSYEQY
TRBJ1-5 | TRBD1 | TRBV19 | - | ASRWGTGRQPQH
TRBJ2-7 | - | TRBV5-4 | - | ASSLDRASYEQY
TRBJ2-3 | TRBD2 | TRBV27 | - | ASSLGFAGGRWDTQY
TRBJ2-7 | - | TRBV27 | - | ASSFAAFSYEQY
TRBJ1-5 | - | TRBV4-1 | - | ASSQVGGYQPQH
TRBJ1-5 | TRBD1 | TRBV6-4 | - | ASIERQGDSNQPQH
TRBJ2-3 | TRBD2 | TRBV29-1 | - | SVEGGLAGGIPDTQY
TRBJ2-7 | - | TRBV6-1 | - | ASSNPQGYEQY
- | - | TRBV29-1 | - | SGGGGQAYEQY
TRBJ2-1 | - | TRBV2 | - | ASIEIGGDYNEQF
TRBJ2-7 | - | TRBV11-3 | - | ASSSERDEQY
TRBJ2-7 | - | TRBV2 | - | AGGDAHYEQY
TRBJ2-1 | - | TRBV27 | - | ASSLPGLSYNEQF
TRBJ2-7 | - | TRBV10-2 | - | ASNDNTHYEQY
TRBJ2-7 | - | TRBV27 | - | ASSFGKGGTYEQY
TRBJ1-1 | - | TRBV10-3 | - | AISGSGLLTEAF
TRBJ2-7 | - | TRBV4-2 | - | ASSAERRHEQY
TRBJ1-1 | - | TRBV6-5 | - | ASSYSGANTEAF
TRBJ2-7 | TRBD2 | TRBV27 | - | ASSPSLWLAGDHSYEQY
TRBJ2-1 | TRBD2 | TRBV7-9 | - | ATQGLAGDGEQF
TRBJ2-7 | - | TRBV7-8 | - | ASSWSGDEQY
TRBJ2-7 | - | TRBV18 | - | ASSPPSPGLEQY
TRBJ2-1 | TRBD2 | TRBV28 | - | ASSLSYTLAGVSNEQF
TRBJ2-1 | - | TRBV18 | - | ASSPPGVSSYNEQF
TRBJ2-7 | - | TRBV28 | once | ASSPRNEQY
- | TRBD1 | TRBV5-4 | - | ASSGTGNEQY
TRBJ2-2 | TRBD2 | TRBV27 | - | ASSLLLAGVSAGELF
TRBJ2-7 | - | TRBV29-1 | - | SARLTENYEQY
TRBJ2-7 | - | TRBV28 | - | ASSGLGIQSYEQY